This T cell receptor beta chain was recorded in a study of blood T cell repertoires in COVID-19. Sequencing was performed with immunoSEQ multiplex PCR; in TCRdb, only in-frame clones are kept and a portion is missing. The repertoire holds 150,000 to 250,000 clones, 70% to 80% seen once, with around 5.9% in the top ten. In germline, CDR1 is MNHEY, CDR2 SVGEGT. V was cut by 6 bases and J by 0 bases, with 18 bases left in between. This CDR3 contains 17 residues. The sequenced material came from peripheral blood. The sequence was obtained from a woman aged 40 to 50 with COVID-19, enrolled during active disease. The chain uses TRBV6-2 or TRBV6-3 and TRBJ2-4; D not resolved. This chain's CDR3 is CASSRGSARLAKNIQYF. Here the CDR3 DNA reads TGTGCCAGCAGCCGCGGCTCAGCCCGCTTAGCCAAAAACATTCAGTACTTC.